The text below deals with one T cell receptor (beta chain). Its antigen is not known. The sample comes from a study of metastatic and nonmetastatic thyroid tumors. Overall study context: The comparison covered peripheral blood and tumor or nodule tissue in malignant and benign thyroid patients.

The CDR3 is made up of 14 amino acids. Germline values: CDR1 SGHAT, CDR2 FQNNGV. Trimming took 5 bases from V and 4 from J, leaving 15 bases between them. TCRdb ran MiXCR on the PCR reads. The profile shows tens of thousands of clones, about a sixth of them singletons. Every patient underwent thyroid surgery untreated. Study-wide points: Benign nodules reportedly had significantly lower TCR beta diversity than malignant thyroid tumors in blood and tumor.

This chain links TRBV11-2 with TRBJ2-7; D uncertain. Specimen: tumor tissue. This clonotype originated in a female donor with papillary thyroid cancer or a benign thyroid nodule (not recorded which). Some clones in this sample may be carry-over from other donors' samples. CDR3 sequence (DNA): TGTGCCAGCAGCAACTACAGTGGTCTGTACGAGCAGTACTTC. It specifies CASSNYSGLYEQYF. Using reference TRBV11-2 and TRBJ2-7 for the parts outside the CDR3, the full variable domain is EAGVAQSPRYKIIEKRQSVAFWCNPISGHATLYWYQQILGQGPKLLIQFQNNGVVDDSQLPKDRFSAERLKGVDSTLKIQPAKLEDSAVYLCASSNYSGLYEQYFGPGTRLTVT.